The entry below gives a single T cell receptor beta chain sequence along with its context. This entry is derived from a study of cytomegalovirus exposure and HLA in healthy donors. The CDR3 sequence is 15 residues long. The germline gives CDR1 SGHNT, CDR2 YENEEA. Trimming cost V 1 base and J 3 bases, with 10 bases left between them. The PCR contained 60 Vbeta and 13 Jbeta primers. The assay was immunoSEQ multiplex PCR, and TCRdb's table has in-frame clones only and misses some. The sample shows about 100,000 clones, approximately 81% of them seen only once. This receptor was identified in a female donor in good health and CMV-seropositive. Sequenced: PBMCs. The gene calls are TRBV11-3 and TRBJ2-1; D is ambiguous. CDR3 nucleotides: TGTGCCAGCAGCTTAGGTGACTCGCGCTACAATGAGCAGTTCTTC. Protein product: CASSLGDSRYNEQFF.